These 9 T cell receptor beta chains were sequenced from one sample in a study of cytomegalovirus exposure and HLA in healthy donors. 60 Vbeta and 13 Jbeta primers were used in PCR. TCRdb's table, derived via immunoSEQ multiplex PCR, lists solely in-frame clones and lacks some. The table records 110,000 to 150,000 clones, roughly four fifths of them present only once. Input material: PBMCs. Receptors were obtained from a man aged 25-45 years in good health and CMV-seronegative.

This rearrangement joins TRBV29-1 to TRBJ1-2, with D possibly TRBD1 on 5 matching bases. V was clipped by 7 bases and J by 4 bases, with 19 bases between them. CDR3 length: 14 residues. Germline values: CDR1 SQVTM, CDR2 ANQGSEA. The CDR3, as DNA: TGCAGCGGGGGCGGGACCAAGGACTCCTATGGCTACACCTTC. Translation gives CSGGGTKDSYGYTF.

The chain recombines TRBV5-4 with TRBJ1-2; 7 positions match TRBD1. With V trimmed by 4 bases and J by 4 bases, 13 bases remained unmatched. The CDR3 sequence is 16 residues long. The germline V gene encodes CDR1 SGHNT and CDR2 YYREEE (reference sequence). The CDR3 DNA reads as TGTGCCAGCAGCCCGCCGAACTCAGGGGGGAGCTATGGCTACACCTTC. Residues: CASSPPNSGGSYGYTF.

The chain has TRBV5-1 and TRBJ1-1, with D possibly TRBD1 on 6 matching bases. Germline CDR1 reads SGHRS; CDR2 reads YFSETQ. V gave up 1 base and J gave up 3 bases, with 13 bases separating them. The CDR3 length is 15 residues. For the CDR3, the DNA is TGCGCCAGCAGCTTGACCGGGACACCGTACACTGAAGCTTTCTTT. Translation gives CASSLTGTPYTEAFF.

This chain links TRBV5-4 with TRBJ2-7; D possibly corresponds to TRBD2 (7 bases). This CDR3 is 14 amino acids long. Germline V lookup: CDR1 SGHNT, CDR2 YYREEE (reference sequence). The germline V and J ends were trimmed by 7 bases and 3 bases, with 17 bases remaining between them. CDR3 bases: TGTGCCAGCGGAAAAGAGGGGGGGAGCTACGAGCAGTACTTC. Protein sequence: CASGKEGGSYEQYF.

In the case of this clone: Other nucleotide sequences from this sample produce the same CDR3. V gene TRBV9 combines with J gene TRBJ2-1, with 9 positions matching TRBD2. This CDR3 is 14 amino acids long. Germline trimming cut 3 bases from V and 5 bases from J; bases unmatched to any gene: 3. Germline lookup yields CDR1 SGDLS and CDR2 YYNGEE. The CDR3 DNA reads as TGTGCCAGCAGCGCGACTAGCGGCAACAATGAGCAGTTCTTC. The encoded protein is CASSATSGNNEQFF.

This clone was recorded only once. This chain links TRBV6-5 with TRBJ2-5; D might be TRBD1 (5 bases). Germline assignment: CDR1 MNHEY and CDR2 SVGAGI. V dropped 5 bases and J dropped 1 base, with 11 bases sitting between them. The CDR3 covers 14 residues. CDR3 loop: CASSATGFQETQYF. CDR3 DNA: TGTGCCAGCAGTGCTACAGGATTCCAAGAGACCCAGTACTTC.

DNA for the CDR3: TGCGCCAGCAGCTTGGCGGGGGAGGGGGCCTACGAGCAGTACTTC. This codes for CASSLAGEGAYEQYF. The chain has TRBV5-1 and TRBJ2-7, with D possibly TRBD2 on 7 matching bases. In germline, CDR1 is SGHRS, CDR2 YFSETQ. This CDR3 has 15 amino acids. V was trimmed by 0 bases and J by 2 bases, leaving 12 bases between them.

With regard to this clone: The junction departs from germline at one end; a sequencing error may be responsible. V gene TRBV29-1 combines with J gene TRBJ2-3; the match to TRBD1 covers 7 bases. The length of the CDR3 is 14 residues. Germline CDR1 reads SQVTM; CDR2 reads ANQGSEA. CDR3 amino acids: CSSVAHLGTDTRYF. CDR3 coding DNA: TGCAGCTCAGTGGCGCATCTCGGGACAGATACGCGGTATTTT.

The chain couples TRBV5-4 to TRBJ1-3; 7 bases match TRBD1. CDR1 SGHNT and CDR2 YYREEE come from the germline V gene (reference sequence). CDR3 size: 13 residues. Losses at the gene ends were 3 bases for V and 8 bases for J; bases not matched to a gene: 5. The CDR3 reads CASSSGGRDTIYF. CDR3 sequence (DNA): TGTGCCAGCAGCTCAGGGGGAAGGGACACCATATATTTT.